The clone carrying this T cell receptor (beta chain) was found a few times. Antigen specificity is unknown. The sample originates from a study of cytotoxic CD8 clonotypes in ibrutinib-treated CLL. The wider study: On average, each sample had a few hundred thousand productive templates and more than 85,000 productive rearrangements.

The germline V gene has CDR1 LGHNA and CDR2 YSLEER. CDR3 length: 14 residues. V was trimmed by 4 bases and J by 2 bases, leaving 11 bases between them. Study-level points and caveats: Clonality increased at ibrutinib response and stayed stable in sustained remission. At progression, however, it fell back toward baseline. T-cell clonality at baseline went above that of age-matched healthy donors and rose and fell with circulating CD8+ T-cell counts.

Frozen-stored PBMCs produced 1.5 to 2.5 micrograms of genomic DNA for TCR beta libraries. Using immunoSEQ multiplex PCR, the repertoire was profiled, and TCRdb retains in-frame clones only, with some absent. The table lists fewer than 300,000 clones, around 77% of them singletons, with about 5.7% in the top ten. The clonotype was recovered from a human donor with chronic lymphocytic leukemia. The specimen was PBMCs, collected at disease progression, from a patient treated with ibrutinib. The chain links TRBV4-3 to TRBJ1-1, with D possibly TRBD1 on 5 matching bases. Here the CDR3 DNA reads TGCGCCAGCAGCCTCTGGAGGGGAAACACTGAAGCTTTCTTT. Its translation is CASSLWRGNTEAFF.